The clone carrying this T cell receptor beta chain occurred a few times. This sequence may be a read error, since a much larger clone differs from it by one base. The germline V gene has CDR1 SGHTA and CDR2 FQGNSA. The length of the CDR3 is 13 residues. With 1 base clipped from V and 13 bases from J, the junction kept 7 bases outside the gene matches. The data were obtained in a study of CD4 and CD8 cells across lung adenocarcinoma regions. Samples came from patients with localized non-small cell lung adenocarcinoma. TCRdb analysed the PCR reads with MiXCR anew, one entry per CDR3 protein. The data show 15,000 or so distinct CDR3 sequences, with approximately 40% seen just once and 15% to 20% held by the top ten.

The sample was CD4+ T cells from the center of a lung tumor. The rearrangement joins TRBV7-2 to TRBJ2-1; 7 positions agree with TRBD2. The TCR sequence derives from a male donor with lung adenocarcinoma. The CD4 and CD8 labels of this study may be unreliable. The DNA of the CDR3 is TGTGCCAGCAGCTTAGTCGTGCGGGAGACCCAGTTCTTC. Protein sequence: CASSLVVRETQFF.